This T cell receptor (beta chain) was found in a study of cytomegalovirus exposure and HLA in healthy donors. Study background: Within the Caucasian-associated ancestry cluster were roughly 82% of the roughly 400 genotyped donors. Study-wide results and caveats: TCR beta chain V- and J-gene trimming was linked, in a later analysis, to a missense variant in DCLRE1C.

This CDR3 region has 15 residues. The V gene lost 2 bases and the J gene lost 5 bases, with 15 bases spanning the gap. Germline V gives CDR1 SGHTA, CDR2 FQGNSA. PCR involved 60 Vbeta and 13 Jbeta primers. Using immunoSEQ multiplex PCR, the repertoire was profiled, and TCRdb retains in-frame clones only, with some absent. The top ten hold roughly 5.1% of the sample, which has 75,000 to 100,000 clones, around 80% seen once. Notes on this clone: Its target is not known.

The TCR sequence derives from a man aged 35-49 years in good health and CMV-seropositive. The chain combines TRBV7-2 with TRBJ1-2; perhaps TRBD1 as D (5 bases). The sequenced material came from PBMCs. CDR3 in amino acids: CASSLLTGDSYGYTF. CDR3 DNA sequence: TGTGCCAGCAGCTTACTTACAGGAGACTCGTATGGCTACACCTTC.